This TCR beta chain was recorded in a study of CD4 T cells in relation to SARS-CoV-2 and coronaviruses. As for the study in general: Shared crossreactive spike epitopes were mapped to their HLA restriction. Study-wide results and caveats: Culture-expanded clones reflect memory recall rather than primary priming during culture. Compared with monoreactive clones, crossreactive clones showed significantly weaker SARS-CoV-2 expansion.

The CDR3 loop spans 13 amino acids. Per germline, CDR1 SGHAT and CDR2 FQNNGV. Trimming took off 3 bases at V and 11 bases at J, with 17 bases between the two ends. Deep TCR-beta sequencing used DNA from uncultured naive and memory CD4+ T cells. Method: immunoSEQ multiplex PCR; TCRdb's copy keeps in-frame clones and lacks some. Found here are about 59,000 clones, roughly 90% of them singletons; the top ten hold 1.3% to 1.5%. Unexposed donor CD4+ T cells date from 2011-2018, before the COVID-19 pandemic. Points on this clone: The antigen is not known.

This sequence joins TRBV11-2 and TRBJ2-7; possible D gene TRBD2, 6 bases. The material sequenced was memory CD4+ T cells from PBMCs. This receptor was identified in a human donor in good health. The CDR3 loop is CASSLGLRAEEYF. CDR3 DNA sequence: TGTGCCAGCAGCTTGGGACTGCGGGCTGAGGAGTACTTC.